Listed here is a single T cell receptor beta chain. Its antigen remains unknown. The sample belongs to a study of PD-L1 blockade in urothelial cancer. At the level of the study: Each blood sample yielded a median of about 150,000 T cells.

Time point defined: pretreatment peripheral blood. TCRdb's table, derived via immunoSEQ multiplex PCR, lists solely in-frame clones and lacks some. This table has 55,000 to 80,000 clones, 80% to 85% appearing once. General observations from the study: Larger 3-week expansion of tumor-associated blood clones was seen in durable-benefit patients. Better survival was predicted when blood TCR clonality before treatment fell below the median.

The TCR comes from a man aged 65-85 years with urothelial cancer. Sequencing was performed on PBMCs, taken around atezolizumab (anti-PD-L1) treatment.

In DNA form, the CDR3 reads TGTGCCAGTAGTCCCTGGAGGGATCAGCCCCAGCATTTT. This gives the protein CASSPWRDQPQHF. The chain uses TRBV19 and TRBJ1-5, with unresolved D. Germline V gives CDR1 LNHDA, CDR2 SQIVND (reference sequence). This CDR3 is built from 13 residues. V lost 5 bases, J lost 5 bases, and 10 bases lay in between. The whole variable domain, remainder taken from reference TRBV19 and TRBJ1-5, is DGGITQSPKYLFRKEGQNVTLSCEQNLNHDAMYWYRQDPGQGLRLIYYSQIVNDFQKGDIAEGYSVSREKKESFPLTVTSAQKNPTAFYLCASSPWRDQPQHFGDGTRLSIL.